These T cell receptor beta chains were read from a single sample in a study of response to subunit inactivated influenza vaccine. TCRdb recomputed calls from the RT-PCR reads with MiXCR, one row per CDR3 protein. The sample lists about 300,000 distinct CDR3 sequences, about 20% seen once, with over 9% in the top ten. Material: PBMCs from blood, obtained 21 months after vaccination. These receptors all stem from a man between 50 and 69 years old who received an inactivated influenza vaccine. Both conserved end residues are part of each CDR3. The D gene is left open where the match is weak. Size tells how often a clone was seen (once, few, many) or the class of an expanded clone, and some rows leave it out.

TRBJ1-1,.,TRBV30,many,TGTGCCTGGAGTGTGGGGTACACTGAAGCTTTCTTT,CAWSVGYTEAFF
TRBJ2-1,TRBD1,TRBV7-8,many,TGTGCCAGCAGCACTCCACCGGGACAGGGGGCCTACAATGAGCAGTTCTTC,CASSTPPGQGAYNEQFF
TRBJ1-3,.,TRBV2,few,TGTGCCACCTCGACGTGGGGAACGGGAAACACCATATATTTT,CATSTWGTGNTIYF
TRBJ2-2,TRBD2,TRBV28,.,TGTGCCAGCAGTCCGCTTCTAGGCGGGGGTTACACCGGGGAGCTGTTTTTT,CASSPLLGGGYTGELFF
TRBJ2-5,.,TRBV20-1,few,TGCAGTGCTAGCGGGAACCCCGGGGAGACCCAGTACTTC,CSASGNPGETQYF
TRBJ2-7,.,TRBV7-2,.,TGTGCCAGCAGCTTAGTCAAGTGGGAAGTCTACGAGCAGTACTTC,CASSLVKWEVYEQYF
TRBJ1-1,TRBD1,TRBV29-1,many,TGCAGCGTGGATAAACGGACAGGGGCCACGGCCTTTGAAGCTTTCTTT,CSVDKRTGATAFEAFF
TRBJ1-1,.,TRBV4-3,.,TGCGCCAGCAGCCAAGAAGACAGGCTGAGCACTGAAGCTTTCTTT,CASSQEDRLSTEAFF
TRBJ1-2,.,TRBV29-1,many,TGCAGCGTTGAAGGTGTGGGATCTAACTATGGCTACACCTTC,CSVEGVGSNYGYTF
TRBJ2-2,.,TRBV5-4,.,TGTGCCAGCAGCACGGGGTTGGGCGGGGAGCTGTTTTTT,CASSTGLGGELFF
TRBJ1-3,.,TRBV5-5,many,TGTGCCAGCAGCCAACCGGGACAATACTCTGGAAACACCATATATTTT,CASSQPGQYSGNTIYF
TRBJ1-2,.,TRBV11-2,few,TGTGCCAGCAGCTTAGATGGGACCCATTCTAGCTACACCTTC,CASSLDGTHSSYTF
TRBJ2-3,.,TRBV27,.,TGTGCCAGCAGTCGTTGGGCTAATCCAGATACGCAGTATTTT,CASSRWANPDTQYF
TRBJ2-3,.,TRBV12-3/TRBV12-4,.,TGTGCCAGCAACCTTTTTGGGGGAAACACAGATACGCAGTATTTT,CASNLFGGNTDTQYF
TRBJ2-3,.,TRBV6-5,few,TGTGCCAGCAGTTACCAATGGGGGGCCAGCACAGATACGCAGTATTTT,CASSYQWGASTDTQYF
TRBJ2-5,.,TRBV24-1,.,TGTGCCACCCAGGATCAAGAGACCCAGTACTTC,CATQDQETQYF
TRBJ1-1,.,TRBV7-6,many,TGTGCCAGCAGTCACCGCGGGATGAACACTGAAGCTTTCTTT,CASSHRGMNTEAFF
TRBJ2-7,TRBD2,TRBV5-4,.,TGTGCCAGCAGCTCTAGCGGGGATTACCACGAGCAGTACTTC,CASSSSGDYHEQYF
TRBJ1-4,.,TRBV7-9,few,TGTGCCAGCAGCCCCTATAGAGCAACTAATGAAAAACTGTTTTTT,CASSPYRATNEKLFF
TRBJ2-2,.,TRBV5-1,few,TGCGCCAGCAGCTTGTCGACAGCTGCCACCGGGGAGCTGTTTTTT,CASSLSTAATGELFF
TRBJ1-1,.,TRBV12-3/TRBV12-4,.,TGTGCCAGCAGCCCTAGACAGAAGAACACTGAAGCTTTCTTT,CASSPRQKNTEAFF
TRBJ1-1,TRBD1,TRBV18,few,TGTGCCAGCTCCGAGGACAGGGCGAACACTGAAGCTTTCTTT,CASSEDRANTEAFF
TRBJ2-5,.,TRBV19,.,TGTGCCAGTAGTATAGTTGCTGGGGAGACCCAGTACTTC,CASSIVAGETQYF
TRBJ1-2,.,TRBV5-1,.,TGCGCCAGCAGCTTGACTGGGGAAGATGGCTACACCTTC,CASSLTGEDGYTF
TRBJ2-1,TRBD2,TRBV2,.,TGTGCCAGCAACCTAGCGGGAGAGGTCTATGAGCAGTTCTTC,CASNLAGEVYEQFF
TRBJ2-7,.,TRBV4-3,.,TGCGCCAGCAGCCAAGTAGCTGACGGATCCTACGAGCAGTACTTC,CASSQVADGSYEQYF
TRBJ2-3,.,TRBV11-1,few,TGTGCCAGCAGTCCAGACCCAATTTCAGGGACGCAGTATTTT,CASSPDPISGTQYF
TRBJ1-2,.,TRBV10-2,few,TGCGCCAGCGGGATCGGGGAGTTATACGGCTACACCTTC,CASGIGELYGYTF
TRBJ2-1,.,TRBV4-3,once,TGCGCCAGCAGCCAAGATCTAGGGCCAGCGAGTTACAATGAGCAGTTCTTC,CASSQDLGPASYNEQFF
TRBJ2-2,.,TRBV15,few,TGTGCCACCAGCGCCCGGTCCGGGGAGCTGTTTTTT,CATSARSGELFF
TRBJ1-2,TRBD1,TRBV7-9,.,TGTGCCAGCGGTGGGACAGGGGGTGACGGTGGCTACACCTTC,CASGGTGGDGGYTF
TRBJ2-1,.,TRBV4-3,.,TGCGCCAGCAGCCATTCGACAGCCACCTACAATGAGCAGTTCTTC,CASSHSTATYNEQFF
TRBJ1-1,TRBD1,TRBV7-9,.,TGTGCCAGCAGCCCAACGGGAGGGGGCTCAAAAGCTTTCTTT,CASSPTGGGSKAFF
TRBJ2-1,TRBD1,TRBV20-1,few,TGCAGTGCTAGCCCCGGGACAGGTGACCTCAATGAGCAGTTCTTC,CSASPGTGDLNEQFF
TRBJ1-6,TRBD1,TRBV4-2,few,TGTGCCAGCAGCCAAGGGGACAGCTATAATTCACCCCTCCACTTT,CASSQGDSYNSPLHF
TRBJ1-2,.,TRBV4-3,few,TGCGCCAGCAGCCAAGATAGCAGACCAACTAACTATGGCTACACCTTC,CASSQDSRPTNYGYTF
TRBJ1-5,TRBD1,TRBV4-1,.,TGCGCCAGCAGCCCCAGGACAGGTGTGAATCAGCCCCAGCATTTT,CASSPRTGVNQPQHF
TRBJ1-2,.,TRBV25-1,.,TGTGCCAGCAGACAGGGTCTATATGGCTACACCTTC,CASRQGLYGYTF
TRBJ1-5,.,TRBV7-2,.,TGTGCCAGCAGCTTAGCAGGGGCCGGTGATCAGCCCCAGCATTTT,CASSLAGAGDQPQHF
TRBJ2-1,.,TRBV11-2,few,TGTGCCAGCAGCCCACGGGATGAGCAGTTCTTC,CASSPRDEQFF
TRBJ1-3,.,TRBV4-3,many,TGCGCCAGCAGCCAAGAGGCGGCGTCTGGAAACACCATATATTTT,CASSQEAASGNTIYF
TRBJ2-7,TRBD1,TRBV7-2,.,TGTGCCAGCAGCACGGGACAGGGGGCCTCCTACGAGCAGTACTTC,CASSTGQGASYEQYF
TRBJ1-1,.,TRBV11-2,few,TGTGCCAGCAGCTTAGGCCTTCGGGGAAAGAGGGACACTGAAGCTTTCTTT,CASSLGLRGKRDTEAFF
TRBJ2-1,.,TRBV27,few,TGTGCCAGCAGTTTCTACTCCAGCTCCTACAATGAGCAGTTCTTC,CASSFYSSSYNEQFF
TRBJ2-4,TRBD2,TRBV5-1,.,TGCGCCAGCAGCGGGGGGGAAGCCAAAAACATTCAGTACTTC,CASSGGEAKNIQYF
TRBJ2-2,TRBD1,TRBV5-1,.,TGCGCCAGCAGCCCCTTAACAGGGGTGAACACCGGGGAGCTGTTTTTT,CASSPLTGVNTGELFF
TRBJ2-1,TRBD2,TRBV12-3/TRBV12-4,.,TGTGCCAGCAGTTTTGGCGGGGGGGCCTACAATGAGCAGTTCTTC,CASSFGGGAYNEQFF
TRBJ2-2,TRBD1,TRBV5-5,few,TGTGCCAGCAGCTATCAGGGGGCCGGGGAGCTGTTTTTT,CASSYQGAGELFF
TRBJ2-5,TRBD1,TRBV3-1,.,TGTGCCAGCAGCCTTTACTCCCAGGGGGTTGTGGAGACCCAGTACTTC,CASSLYSQGVVETQYF
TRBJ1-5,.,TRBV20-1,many,TGCAGTGCTAGAGATCCGGGAGGGAATCAGCCCCAGCATTTT,CSARDPGGNQPQHF